This is a list of T cell receptor beta chains from one sample in a study of blood T cell repertoires in COVID-19. Profiling relied on immunoSEQ multiplex PCR, and the TCRdb table lists in-frame clones only, not all of them. The data show 150,000 to 200,000 clones, roughly 80% seen once. Material: peripheral blood. The receptors were sampled from a woman in her forties with COVID-19, enrolled during active disease. Both conserved end residues are part of each CDR3. The D gene is left open where the match is weak. Where a row states a size, it is once, few, many or the class of an expanded clone; other rows omit it.

J | V | size | D | DNA | CDR3
TRBJ1-1 | TRBV19 | - | TRBD1 | TGTGCCAGTAGTATCCGACAGGGGGCCCTTGACACTGAAGCTTTCTTT | CASSIRQGALDTEAFF
TRBJ2-3 | TRBV9 | few | - | TGTGCCAGCAGCGCTACACCGCAGGTCGCAGATACGCAGTATTTT | CASSATPQVADTQYF
TRBJ2-7 | TRBV27 | - | TRBD1 | TGTGCCAGCAGTTTATCTTGGGACAGTACCTACGAGCAGTACTTC | CASSLSWDSTYEQYF
TRBJ2-7 | TRBV27 | - | - | TGTGCCAGCAGTTTACGCCGGGACACTAGATACGAGCAGTACTTC | CASSLRRDTRYEQYF
TRBJ2-7 | TRBV25-1 | - | - | TGTGCCAGCAGTGAATGGGGCAGGGCAGCCTACGAGCAGTACTTC | CASSEWGRAAYEQYF
TRBJ1-1 | TRBV18 | - | - | TGTGCCAGCTCACCGACATGGGGGGAAGGAAACACTGAAGCTTTCTTT | CASSPTWGEGNTEAFF
TRBJ1-5 | TRBV4-1 | - | - | TGCGCCAGCAGCCAAGATGCGGGGGCGAGTCAGCCCCAGCATTTT | CASSQDAGASQPQHF
TRBJ1-5 | TRBV11-2 | large | - | TGTGCCAGCAGCTTATATCCGGGATCCAATCAGCCCCAGCATTTT | CASSLYPGSNQPQHF
TRBJ2-1 | TRBV24-1 | once | - | TGTGCCACCAGTGATTTCAGTGATGAGCAGTTCTTC | CATSDFSDEQFF
TRBJ1-6 | TRBV4-3 | - | - | TGCGCCAGCAGCCAAGTTCTAGATTCACCCCTCCACTTT | CASSQVLDSPLHF
TRBJ2-2 | TRBV18 | - | - | TGTGCCAGCTCCCCCCGAGGGGGAGGGGCGAACACCGGGGAGCTGTTTTTT | CASSPRGGGANTGELFF
TRBJ2-1 | TRBV7-2 | - | TRBD2 | TGTGCCAGCAGCTTAGGTCGGACTAGCGGGGGGTACAATGAGCAGTTCTTC | CASSLGRTSGGYNEQFF
TRBJ1-6 | TRBV6-5 | - | - | TGTGCCAGCAGTTACCTAGGAGCGGATTCACCCCTCCACTTT | CASSYLGADSPLHF
TRBJ2-2 | TRBV5-4 | - | TRBD2 | TGTGCCTGGGAGGGCACCGGGGAGCTGTTTTTT | CAWEGTGELFF
TRBJ1-6 | TRBV5-4 | - | - | TGTGCCAGCAGTACCGACAGCATTAGCTCCTATAATTCACCCCTCCACTTT | CASSTDSISSYNSPLHF
TRBJ2-3 | TRBV5-4 | - | TRBD2 | TGTGCCAGCAGCTCCCGACTAGCGGGAAGCACAGATACGCAGTATTTT | CASSSRLAGSTDTQYF
TRBJ1-2 | TRBV5-1 | - | - | TGCGCCAGCAGCCCTGACAGGCCCTATAACTATGGCTACACCTTC | CASSPDRPYNYGYTF
TRBJ2-7 | TRBV5-4 | - | - | TGTGCCAGCTCCTCAATGGTCGGGGTCCCCTACGAGCAGTACTTC | CASSSMVGVPYEQYF
TRBJ1-2 | TRBV27 | - | - | TGTGCCAGCAGTTCCCCTGTACGAGGGCGTAGGCGCGGCTACACCTTC | CASSSPVRGRRRGYTF
TRBJ2-1 | TRBV5-4 | - | - | TGTGCCTCGGGACTGGGCGCACCCTACAATGAGCAGTTCTTC | CASGLGAPYNEQFF
TRBJ1-1 | TRBV10-3 | - | - | TGTGCCATCAGTGAAGGGAGGGACGAAGCTTTCTTT | CAISEGRDEAFF
TRBJ2-1 | TRBV7-9 | - | TRBD2 | TGTGCCAGCAGCTTAGAATCTGGGACTAGCGGGGGAGATGAGCAGTTCTTC | CASSLESGTSGGDEQFF
TRBJ2-1 | TRBV21-1 | - | - | TGTGCCAGCAGCAAAGACCGAAACAGAGCTTTGGCCTTTTACAATGAGCAGTTCTTC | CASSKDRNRALAFYNEQFF
TRBJ2-2 | TRBV7-2 | - | - | TGTGCCAGCAGCTTTCGGGTTAAGAACACCGGGGAGCTGTTTTTT | CASSFRVKNTGELFF
TRBJ2-3 | TRBV2 | few | - | TGTGCCAGCGGCAGGCAAGATACGCAGTATTTT | CASGRQDTQYF
TRBJ1-4 | TRBV28 | - | TRBD1 | TGTGCCAGCAGATCGGGACAGGTTAATGAAAAACTGTTTTTT | CASRSGQVNEKLFF
TRBJ1-5 | TRBV7-8 | - | TRBD1 | TGTGCCAGCAGCTTAACAGGGGGCACGGGAAGCAATCAGCCCCAGCATTTT | CASSLTGGTGSNQPQHF
TRBJ1-4 | TRBV3-1/TRBV3-2 | - | TRBD1 | TGTGCCAGCAGCCCTCGGACAGGGGGAGGTGAAAAACTGTTTTTT | CASSPRTGGGEKLFF
TRBJ2-7 | TRBV7-9 | few | - | TGTGCCAGCGGACGGGGGAGACTAGAGCACGAGCAGTACTTC | CASGRGRLEHEQYF
TRBJ2-2 | TRBV5-6 | - | TRBD2 | TGTGCCAGCAGCCTGACTAGCGGAGGTCCCGGGGAGCTGTTTTTT | CASSLTSGGPGELFF
TRBJ1-2 | TRBV18 | - | TRBD1 | TGTGCCAGCTCACCGGACAGGGGGAATGGCTACACCTTC | CASSPDRGNGYTF
TRBJ1-1 | TRBV19 | - | - | TGTGCCAGTATAAAAGGGGGGAACACTGAAGCTTTCTTT | CASIKGGNTEAFF
TRBJ1-4 | TRBV5-1 | - | TRBD1 | TGCGCCAGCAGCTTGGCCCAAGGACAGGGAAATGAAAAACTGTTTTTT | CASSLAQGQGNEKLFF